One sample yielded the 27 T cell receptor beta chains listed below, sequenced in a study of T cells in Graves' hyperthyroidism and ophthalmopathy. RNA transcripts served as the template for amplifying TCR beta CDR3 regions. TCR CDR3 underwent first-round RT-PCR with the HTBI primer set. TCRdb used MiXCR to reprocess the multiplex PCR reads, holding one entry per CDR3 protein. The data show under 300,000 distinct CDR3 sequences, 20% to 25% seen once. The sequenced material came from blood. Receptors were obtained from a man aged 25 to 40 with Graves' ophthalmopathy.

This clonotype was seen more than once but under ten times. The CDR3 DNA sequence: TGTGCCAGCAGTCTCCATAGGGGGACAGGGCGCGAGCAGTACTTC. This translates into CASSLHRGTGREQYF. The V and J genes are TRBV3-1 and TRBJ2-7; 9 positions agree with TRBD1. J was trimmed by 6 bases and V by 6 bases; bases with no gene match: 12. The CDR3 loop spans 15 amino acids. Germline V lookup: CDR1 LGHDT, CDR2 YNNKEL (reference sequence).

The rearrangement joins TRBV28 to TRBJ1-4; 7 bases match TRBD1. This CDR3 is 17 amino acids long. The V gene's germline CDR1 is MDHEN and CDR2 SYDVKM. The ends lost 5 bases at V and 8 bases at J; junction bases unmatched: 17. The CDR3 nucleotides read TGTGCCAGCAGTCGACAGGGCGGTTGGGGCTTCGGCGAAAAACTGTTTTTT. Translation: CASSRQGGWGFGEKLFF.

This chain uses TRBV24-1 with TRBJ2-2; unclear D gene. The CDR3 sequence is 17 residues long. Germline-derived CDR1 and CDR2 are KGHDR and SFDVKD. Trimming took off 5 bases at V and 4 bases at J, with 19 bases between the two ends. Written as DNA, the CDR3 is TGTGCCACCAGTGTCACGGGCCCCAAAGTTAGCACCGGGGAGCTGTTTTTT. Its translation: CATSVTGPKVSTGELFF.

This clonotype came up many times. V usage is TRBV28 and J usage is TRBJ1-2; tentative D call: TRBD1 (5 bases). The CDR3 length is 14 residues. Germline CDR1 MDHEN, CDR2 SYDVKM. Trimming removed 7 bases from V and 4 bases from J, with 16 bases in between. CDR3 residues: CASTTAGRTYGYTF. The CDR3 DNA follows: TGTGCCAGCACCACCGCGGGACGGACCTATGGCTACACCTTC.

This clonotype was observed a handful of times. DNA of the CDR3: TGTGCCAGCAGTTTACCGGACAGGCCGCTTTACAATGAGCAGTTCTTC. It translates to CASSLPDRPLYNEQFF. The V gene is TRBV6-2 or TRBV6-3, the J gene TRBJ2-1; 7 bases line up with TRBD1. The CDR3 covers 16 residues. After removal of 4 bases from V and 4 bases from J, the junction contained 10 bases not matched to a gene. CDR1 and CDR2 (germline): MNHEY, SVGEGT.

This clonotype was picked up many times. This chain links TRBV11-1 with TRBJ1-1; 8 bases are a match to TRBD1. With 6 bases clipped from V and 7 bases from J, the junction kept 4 bases outside the gene matches. The V gene's germline CDR1 is SGHAT and CDR2 FQDESV (reference sequence). This CDR3 region has 12 residues. DNA for the CDR3: TGTGCCAGCAGTTTCGGGACAGGTGAAGCTTTCTTT. It encodes CASSFGTGEAFF.

Many counts were recorded for this clonotype. V gene TRBV20-1 combines with J gene TRBJ1-1; D remains unclear. Trimming pared 3 bases from V and 1 base from J, leaving 6 bases between. This CDR3 spans 12 amino acids. Germline CDR1 and CDR2: DFQATT and SNEGSKA (reference sequence). In DNA, the CDR3 is TGCAGTGCTAGTAAGGGGAACACTGAAGCTTTCTTT. Amino acid sequence: CSASKGNTEAFF.

The rearrangement joins TRBV10-3 to TRBJ2-5, with TRBD2 matching over 7 bases. This CDR3 spans 15 amino acids. Germline CDR1 is ENHRY and CDR2 is SYGVKD. With V trimmed by 8 bases and J by 5 bases, 14 bases remained unmatched. This CDR3 is CAIGGGGASSETQYF. The CDR3, as DNA: TGTGCCATCGGGGGGGGGGGAGCCTCTTCGGAGACCCAGTACTTC.

This clonotype was found a few times. The chain uses TRBV6-1 and TRBJ1-1; 7 bases agree with TRBD1. V was clipped by 5 bases and J by 3 bases; unmatched bases: 6. Germline values: CDR1 MNHNS, CDR2 SASEGT. This CDR3 is 14 amino acids long. CDR3 protein: CASSSLTGDTEAFF. The CDR3 DNA follows: TGTGCCAGCAGTAGTTTAACAGGGGACACTGAAGCTTTCTTT.

A note on this clonotype: With a much larger clone just one base away, this may be a read error. The V call is TRBV5-1, the J call TRBJ1-1; D is ambiguous. V lost 5 bases to trimming and J lost 4 bases, with 15 bases between them. The CDR3 consists of 14 residues. Germline-derived CDR1 and CDR2 are SGHRS and YFSETQ. The CDR3 nucleotides are TGCGCCAGCAGACTGAACAGTATGAGCACTGAAGCTTTCTTT. It specifies CASRLNSMSTEAFF. The whole variable domain, filled in from reference TRBV5-1 and TRBJ1-1, reads KAGVTQTPRYLIKTRGQQVTLSCSPISGHRSVSWYQQTPGQGLQFLFEYFSETQRNKGNFPGRFSGRQFSNSRSEMNVSTLELGDSALYLCASRLNSMSTEAFFGQGTRLTVV.

This clonotype was recorded at least ten times. The rearrangement joins TRBV11-3 to TRBJ2-3; D remains unclear. Trimming stripped 1 base from V and 8 bases from J, with 13 bases between. This CDR3 contains 14 residues. Germline CDR1 is SGHNT and CDR2 is YENEEA. CDR3 residues: CASSLGPIEATQYF. CDR3 nucleotides: TGTGCCAGCAGCTTAGGGCCGATAGAGGCTACGCAGTATTTT.

The chain uses TRBV20-1 and TRBJ2-2, with a weak D call TRBD2 (6 bases). Per the germline V gene, CDR1 is DFQATT and CDR2 is SNEGSKA (reference sequence). The CDR3 totals 18 residues. Trimming took 3 bases from V and 4 from J, leaving 24 bases between them. CDR3 residues: CSARQLGGAYVSTGELFF. In nucleotides, the CDR3 is TGCAGTGCTAGGCAGCTAGGAGGGGCTTATGTCTCCACCGGGGAGCTGTTTTTT.

This clonotype was picked up many times. The V gene is TRBV30, the J gene TRBJ1-2; D is ambiguous. The CDR3 is made up of 11 amino acids. Germline CDR1 GTSNPN, CDR2 SVGIG (reference sequence). V was trimmed by 1 base and J by 7 bases, leaving 7 bases between them. CDR3 nucleotide sequence: TGTGCCTGGAGTGGGGCGAGTGGCTACACCTTC. Encoded protein: CAWSGASGYTF.

This clonotype was counted only a few times. The rearrangement uses TRBV5-1 and TRBJ1-2; 7 nucleotides agree with TRBD1. V lost 4 bases and J lost 2; bases outside the gene matches: 14. This CDR3 region has 17 residues. In germline, CDR1 is SGHRS, CDR2 YFSETQ. The CDR3 reads CASSPDRALGYNYGYTF. The CDR3 DNA follows: TGCGCCAGCAGCCCTGACAGGGCATTAGGATACAACTATGGCTACACCTTC.

This clonotype has just a few counts. V is TRBV5-6 and J is TRBJ1-1; D might be TRBD1 (6 bases). Germline lookup yields CDR1 SGHDT and CDR2 YYEEEE. The length of the CDR3 is 13 residues. V shed 6 bases and J shed 11 bases, with 20 bases lying between them. The CDR3 DNA sequence: TGTGCCAGCAACGCAGGACAGCGGGCTTCGGCTTTCTTT. Its protein product is CASNAGQRASAFF.

This clonotype was seen at least ten times. The chain combines TRBV2 with TRBJ2-7; tentatively, D is TRBD1 (6 bases). CDR3 length: 14 residues. In germline, CDR1 is SNHLY, CDR2 FYNNEI. Trimming pared 8 bases from V and 2 bases from J, leaving 16 bases between. The CDR3 nucleotides read TGTGCCAGCCTGGACAGCAACACGCCCTACGAGCAGTACTTC. Translating it yields CASLDSNTPYEQYF.

The sample holds a few counts of this clonotype. The chain employs TRBV6-1 and TRBJ2-6, with 9 bases aligning to TRBD1. The CDR3 length is 15 residues. With 5 bases clipped from V and 6 bases from J, the junction kept 5 bases outside the gene matches. CDR1 MNHNS and CDR2 SASEGT come from the germline V gene. The CDR3: CASSRQGGEANVLTF. The CDR3 region has the DNA TGTGCCAGCAGTCGACAGGGGGGAGAGGCCAACGTCCTGACTTTC.

This clonotype was detected ten times or more. The rearrangement joins TRBV30 to TRBJ2-7; no reliable D call. Trimming removed 2 bases at V and 7 bases at J, with 15 bases between. CDR3 length equals 13 residues. Germline V CDR1 and CDR2: GTSNPN, SVGIG (reference sequence). The CDR3 DNA sequence: TGTGCCTGGAGTACGGACCTCCTTCGGGAGCAGTACTTC. Translating it yields CAWSTDLLREQYF.

Ten or more counts support this clonotype. The rearrangement uses TRBV6-1 and TRBJ1-1; D not resolved. The CDR3 length is 15 residues. V was trimmed by 7 bases and J by 0 bases, leaving 15 bases between them. CDR1 and CDR2 from the germline V gene are MNHNS and SASEGT. CDR3 protein: CASIKGGYLNTEAFF. CDR3 DNA sequence: TGTGCCAGCATTAAGGGAGGGTACTTGAACACTGAAGCTTTCTTT.

The chain has TRBV6-1 and TRBJ2-3; perhaps TRBD2 as D (6 bases). Trimming pared 6 bases from V and 4 bases from J, leaving 8 bases between. The length of the CDR3 is 12 residues. The germline V gene has CDR1 MNHNS and CDR2 SASEGT. CDR3 in amino acids: CASSGGPDTQYF. The CDR3 nucleotides read TGTGCCAGCAGCGGAGGGCCAGATACGCAGTATTTT.

J is TRBJ2-2 and V is TRBV29-1, with D uncertain. Between the trimmed V and J ends, which lost 8 bases and 2 bases, there was a span of 15 bases. The CDR3 runs 14 residues. Germline values: CDR1 SQVTM, CDR2 ANQGSEA. CDR3 protein: CSFRRYSNTGELFF. Written as DNA, the CDR3 is TGCAGCTTCCGGCGATACTCCAACACCGGGGAGCTGTTTTTT.

The V gene is TRBV5-1, the J gene TRBJ1-1; 7 nucleotides agree with TRBD1. The CDR3 length is 13 residues. Germline V gene sequence: CDR1 SGHRS, CDR2 YFSETQ. After removal of 4 bases from V and 7 bases from J, the junction contained 7 bases not matched to a gene. Here the CDR3 reads CASSTGTDLEAFF. As DNA, the CDR3 is TGCGCCAGCAGCACCGGGACAGATCTTGAAGCTTTCTTT.

This chain links TRBV6-2 or TRBV6-3 with TRBJ2-2, with D perhaps matching TRBD2 (5 bases). V lost 4 bases and J lost 7, with 16 bases in between. Germline V gene sequence: CDR1 MNHEY, CDR2 SVGEGT. CDR3 length: 15 amino acids. Here the CDR3 DNA reads TGTGCCAGCAGTTCCTTCTACCCGGAGGTCGGGGAGCTGTTTTTT. It is translated as CASSSFYPEVGELFF.

The V gene is TRBV20-1, the J gene TRBJ2-3; 8 bases line up with TRBD2. The CDR3 loop spans 15 amino acids. V lost 5 bases and J lost 3; bases outside the gene matches: 10. Germline V gene lookup returns CDR1 DFQATT and CDR2 SNEGSKA (reference sequence). The CDR3 is CSASWTSRNTDTQYF. The CDR3 bases are TGCAGTGCTTCCTGGACTAGCCGGAATACAGATACGCAGTATTTT.

This chain connects TRBV6-1 to TRBJ2-7; D gene ambiguous. CDR3 size: 12 residues. Between the trimmed V and J ends, which lost 4 bases and 3 bases, there was a span of 7 bases. CDR1 and CDR2 (germline): MNHNS, SASEGT. The CDR3, as DNA: TGTGCCAGCAGTGGTCAGGTCTACGAGCAGTACTTC. It yields the protein CASSGQVYEQYF.

The V and J genes are TRBV6-1 and TRBJ2-1, with D possibly being TRBD2 (6 bases). V was pared by 7 bases and J by 7 bases, with 20 bases between. Per germline, CDR1 MNHNS and CDR2 SASEGT. The CDR3 loop spans 15 amino acids. The CDR3 protein is CASTSYGGEGNEQFF. For the CDR3, the DNA is TGTGCCAGCACCTCCTACGGGGGAGAAGGTAATGAGCAGTTCTTC.

In regard to this clonotype: This may stem from a read error, because a much larger clone lies one nucleotide away. CDR3 sequence (DNA): TGTGCCGGCGCCGGGGGACGGCCGAACACTGAAGCTTTCTTT. Its translation: CAGAGGRPNTEAFF. V and J are TRBV12-3 or TRBV12-4 and TRBJ1-1; tentatively, D is TRBD1 (5 bases). Deletions cut 11 bases from V and 1 base from J, with 17 bases between. The CDR3 is 14 residues long.